One T cell receptor beta chain is described in this entry. Its antigen is not known. CDR1 is SGDLS and CDR2 is YYNGEE in the germline V gene. This CDR3 is built from 15 residues. V was clipped by 0 bases and J by 2 bases, with 9 bases between them. In contrast to the negatively isolated CD8+ and CD4+ T cells, TEMRA cells were FACS-enriched. Reverse transcription of 0.5 to 1 ug RNA was carried out with random hexamers. The method of amplification for TCR beta CDR3 was immunoSEQ multiplex PCR, covering 54 Vbeta and 13 Jbeta. TCRdb ran MiXCR on the immunoSEQ multiplex PCR reads and lists one entry per CDR3 protein. The sample lists roughly 110,000 distinct CDR3 sequences, 94% occurring once. This sample was included in a study of CD8 T cells in Susac syndrome. Study in general: When their blood was taken, the Susac syndrome patients had either not yet had any therapy, were taking corticosteroids, or were taking intravenous immunoglobulin alone.

Whole-study findings and limits: Acknowledgment was made by the study that its TCR sequencing and HLA analysis involved a relatively small number of individuals.

The sequence derives from a human donor with Susac syndrome. The chain couples TRBV9 to TRBJ1-3; D possibly corresponds to TRBD1 (6 bases). Material: CD8+ T cells from PBMCs. The CDR3 nucleotides are TGTGCCAGCAGCGTAGCGGGGGACACTGGAAACACCATATATTTT. This encodes CASSVAGDTGNTIYF.